This paragraph covers one T cell receptor (beta chain) sequence. The antigen it binds to is not known. One base away there is no much larger clone; base qualities are not given. TCRbeta CDR3 regions were amplified from genomic DNA by means of the immunoSEQ Assay, a bias-controlled multiplex PCR. The paper's data handling went like this. Within the assay, amplification of reference gene primers was used to estimate how many nucleated cells each sample contained. To quantify the absolute abundance of each unique TCRbeta CDR3 rearrangement, sequence reads were collapsed and filtered. For each sample, productive Simpson clonality was calculated as the square root of Simpson's diversity index across productive rearrangements. This is the immuneACCESS table as TCRdb keeps it, with only in-frame sequences that have V and J called. A part of the clones is gone; compared with another copy, unresolved V genes explain less than half, and the rest is unexplained. V, J and clone size were drawn from that table, and D and trimming were deduced from the DNA. The sample table lists roughly 150,000 clones, approximately 90% of them with a count of one. 2.4% of the sample lies in the top ten.

The CDR3 goes from the cysteine to the phenylalanine over 15 residues. Left in the record is the CDR3 DNA by itself, 45 bases read in frame from the first base. The junction shows trimming of 5 bases on V and 0 bases on J, plus 11 bases between the germline ends. Via the germline V gene, CDR1 is MNHEY and CDR2 SVGEGT. This record belongs to a study of blood T cell repertoires in COVID-19 (dated by TCRdb to 2018 to 2020). About the study as a whole: The collaborator samples originated in the United States, Italy and Spain and spanned the acute and convalescent phases of COVID-19. The prospective study material was composed of cDNA or gDNA derived from T cells, B-cell-depleted T cells, or PBMCs. Subjects who had been exposed to COVID-19, were actively infected with it, or had recovered from it provided the deeply sampled blood TCRbeta repertoires that made up the dataset. The repertoires were released in a freely available public database meant as a resource for research on the immune response to SARS-CoV-2. Samples were obtained from the ongoing ImmuneRACE study (first 160 participants) and from 1,200 or so subjects provided by 6 global collaborators. Nearly every sample came with metadata listing a de-identified subject ID, COVID-19 status, age in years and sex. HLA class I and class II types, where available, came from metadata supplied by the sample provider rather than from assay-based typing. Study-wide conclusions, independent of this receptor: How much clinical and demographic metadata was included differed by source and by participant, and the metadata was provided uncurated.

Each collaborating institution followed its own protocols to collect whole blood in K2EDTA tubes. For TCRbeta analysis, collaborator samples were shipped as frozen whole blood, as isolated PBMCs, or as DNA extracted from either sample type. The rearrangement joined TRBV6-2 or TRBV6-3 to TRBJ1-5, with the D gene not clear enough to name. Sequencing used peripheral blood. The source is an older woman with acute or convalescent COVID-19. The base sequence is TGTGCCAGCAGTAGTACTCCATATAGCAATCAGCCCCAGCATTTT. Its protein reads: CASSSTPYSNQPQHF.